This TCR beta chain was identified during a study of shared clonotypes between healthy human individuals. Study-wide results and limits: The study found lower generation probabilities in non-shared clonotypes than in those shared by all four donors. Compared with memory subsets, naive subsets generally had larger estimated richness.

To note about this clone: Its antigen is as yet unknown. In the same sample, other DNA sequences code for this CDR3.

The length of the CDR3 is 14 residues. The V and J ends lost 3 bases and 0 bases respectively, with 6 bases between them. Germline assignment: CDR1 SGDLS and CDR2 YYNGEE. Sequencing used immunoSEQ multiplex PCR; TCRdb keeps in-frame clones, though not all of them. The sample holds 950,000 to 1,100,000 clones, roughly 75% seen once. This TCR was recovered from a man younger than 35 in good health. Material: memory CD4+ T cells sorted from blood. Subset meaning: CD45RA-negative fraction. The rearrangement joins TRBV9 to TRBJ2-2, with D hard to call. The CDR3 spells CASSGRTNTGELFF. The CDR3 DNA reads TGTGCCAGCAGCGGCAGGACGAACACCGGGGAGCTGTTTTTT.